Listed below are T cell receptor beta chains from one sample, sequenced in a study of CD8 T cells in ankylosing spondylitis. TCRdb used MiXCR to reprocess the 5' RACE reads, holding one entry per CDR3 protein. The sample includes about 130,000 distinct CDR3 sequences, around 7% of them seen just once. The sequencing sample was made of blood, either unsorted or a sorted T cell fraction (not recorded which). The receptors were gathered from a male donor with ankylosing spondylitis or in good health (not recorded which). CDR3s include the opening cysteine and the closing phenylalanine or tryptophan. Fields, in order: V gene, J gene, clone size, D gene, CDR3 protein, CDR3 DNA. D genes are given only for firm matches. The size field is filled for only some rows; it gives once, few, many or a size class.

v_gene: TRBV7-9; j_gene: TRBJ2-1; abundance: NA; d_gene: NA; CDR3aa: CASSLLEGDNEQFF; CDR3nt: TGTGCCAGCAGCCTCCTCGAGGGAGACAATGAGCAGTTCTTC
v_gene: TRBV20-1; j_gene: TRBJ2-7; abundance: many; d_gene: NA; CDR3aa: CSARDPLYEQYF; CDR3nt: TGCAGTGCTAGAGATCCCCTTTACGAGCAGTACTTC
v_gene: TRBV9; j_gene: TRBJ2-1; abundance: many; d_gene: NA; CDR3aa: CASSVGQKYNEQFF; CDR3nt: TGTGCCAGCAGCGTAGGACAGAAATACAATGAGCAGTTCTTC
v_gene: TRBV30; j_gene: TRBJ2-2; abundance: many; d_gene: NA; CDR3aa: CAGGQQLDGELFF; CDR3nt: TGTGCTGGAGGACAGCAGTTGGACGGGGAGCTGTTTTTT
v_gene: TRBV20-1; j_gene: TRBJ1-1; abundance: NA; d_gene: NA; CDR3aa: CCARDKWGGPVDTEAFF; CDR3nt: TGCTGTGCTAGAGACAAATGGGGAGGGCCGGTGGACACTGAAGCTTTCTTT
v_gene: TRBV10-3; j_gene: TRBJ2-3; abundance: many; d_gene: TRBD2; CDR3aa: CAISEGSGGPTDTQYF; CDR3nt: TGTGCCATCAGTGAGGGCAGCGGGGGGCCCACAGATACGCAGTATTTT
v_gene: TRBV11-2; j_gene: TRBJ2-2; abundance: NA; d_gene: TRBD2; CDR3aa: CAILGPGLGPTGELFF; CDR3nt: TGTGCCATTTTGGGGCCGGGACTAGGGCCGACCGGGGAGCTGTTTTTT
v_gene: TRBV29-1; j_gene: TRBJ1-1; abundance: many; d_gene: NA; CDR3aa: CSATEAEAFF; CDR3nt: TGCAGCGCTACCGAGGCTGAAGCTTTCTTT
v_gene: TRBV5-6; j_gene: TRBJ1-5; abundance: many; d_gene: NA; CDR3aa: CASSLIRGQPQHF; CDR3nt: TGTGCCAGCAGCTTGATAAGGGGGCAGCCCCAGCATTTT
v_gene: TRBV28; j_gene: TRBJ1-1; abundance: NA; d_gene: NA; CDR3aa: CAGSLNTEAFF; CDR3nt: TGTGCCGGCAGTTTAAACACTGAAGCTTTCTTT
v_gene: TRBV7-9; j_gene: TRBJ2-7; abundance: many; d_gene: TRBD2; CDR3aa: CASSTGLAGSNYEQYF; CDR3nt: TGTGCCAGCAGCACGGGACTAGCGGGCTCAAACTACGAGCAGTACTTC
v_gene: TRBV5-1; j_gene: TRBJ2-6; abundance: NA; d_gene: TRBD2; CDR3aa: CASRTGGGGANVLTF; CDR3nt: TGCGCCAGCAGGACGGGGGGAGGTGGGGCCAACGTCCTGACTTTC
v_gene: TRBV6-1; j_gene: TRBJ2-1; abundance: many; d_gene: NA; CDR3aa: CASSEEWRGTYNEQFF; CDR3nt: TGTGCCAGCAGTGAAGAATGGCGGGGAACCTACAATGAGCAGTTCTTC
v_gene: TRBV20-1; j_gene: TRBJ2-1; abundance: NA; d_gene: NA; CDR3aa: CSARDLQRSYNEQFF; CDR3nt: TGCAGTGCTAGAGATCTGCAGCGGAGCTACAATGAGCAGTTCTTC
v_gene: TRBV5-6; j_gene: TRBJ2-3; abundance: many; d_gene: NA; CDR3aa: CASSLAGVDTQYF; CDR3nt: TGTGCCAGCAGCTTGGCCGGGGTTGATACGCAGTATTTT
v_gene: TRBV5-1; j_gene: TRBJ2-7; abundance: NA; d_gene: NA; CDR3aa: CASSYDGSREQYF; CDR3nt: TGCGCCAGCAGCTACGACGGGAGCCGCGAGCAGTACTTC
v_gene: TRBV7-9; j_gene: TRBJ1-4; abundance: many; d_gene: NA; CDR3aa: CASSLGDGLEKLFF; CDR3nt: TGTGCCAGCAGCTTAGGTGACGGTCTTGAAAAACTGTTTTTT
v_gene: TRBV29-1; j_gene: TRBJ1-1; abundance: many; d_gene: TRBD1; CDR3aa: CSVRQGSATEAFF; CDR3nt: TGCAGCGTAAGACAGGGTTCGGCCACTGAAGCTTTCTTT
v_gene: TRBV5-1; j_gene: TRBJ2-1; abundance: many; d_gene: NA; CDR3aa: CASSLGAAGTYNEQFF; CDR3nt: TGCGCCAGCAGCTTGGGAGCCGCGGGAACTTACAATGAGCAGTTCTTC
v_gene: TRBV7-2; j_gene: TRBJ2-1; abundance: many; d_gene: NA; CDR3aa: CASSPRAYNEQFF; CDR3nt: TGTGCCAGCAGCCCTAGGGCTTACAATGAGCAGTTCTTC
v_gene: TRBV5-1; j_gene: TRBJ1-2; abundance: many; d_gene: NA; CDR3aa: CASSLPSDGYTF; CDR3nt: TGCGCCAGCAGCTTGCCGTCAGATGGCTACACCTTC
v_gene: TRBV12-3/TRBV12-4; j_gene: TRBJ1-1; abundance: many; d_gene: TRBD1; CDR3aa: CASSTRQGEAFF; CDR3nt: TGTGCCAGCAGCACTCGACAGGGTGAAGCTTTCTTT
v_gene: TRBV29-1; j_gene: TRBJ2-7; abundance: many; d_gene: NA; CDR3aa: CSVGPRDPYEQYF; CDR3nt: TGCAGCGTGGGACCAAGGGATCCCTACGAGCAGTACTTC
v_gene: TRBV11-1; j_gene: TRBJ2-2; abundance: many; d_gene: TRBD2; CDR3aa: CASSPIAGGITTNTGELFF; CDR3nt: TGTGCCAGCAGCCCTATAGCGGGAGGCATAACCACGAACACCGGGGAGCTGTTTTTT
v_gene: TRBV20-1; j_gene: TRBJ1-2; abundance: many; d_gene: TRBD1; CDR3aa: CSARTGDGRYGYTF; CDR3nt: TGCAGTGCTAGGACAGGGGACGGACGCTATGGCTACACCTTC
v_gene: TRBV12-3/TRBV12-4; j_gene: TRBJ1-5; abundance: many; d_gene: NA; CDR3aa: CASRPGTGGNQPQHF; CDR3nt: TGTGCCAGCAGACCTGGGACCGGGGGCAATCAGCCCCAGCATTTT
v_gene: TRBV7-9; j_gene: TRBJ1-4; abundance: many; d_gene: NA; CDR3aa: CASSGPAAKKLFF; CDR3nt: TGTGCCAGCAGCGGTCCGGCAGCGAAAAAACTGTTTTTT
v_gene: TRBV30; j_gene: TRBJ1-5; abundance: NA; d_gene: TRBD1; CDR3aa: CAWQKTGGGQPQHF; CDR3nt: TGTGCCTGGCAAAAGACAGGGGGCGGTCAGCCCCAGCATTTT
v_gene: TRBV6-1; j_gene: TRBJ2-3; abundance: many; d_gene: TRBD2; CDR3aa: CASTRGVGADTQYF; CDR3nt: TGTGCCAGCACCCGGGGGGTTGGGGCAGATACGCAGTATTTT
v_gene: TRBV19; j_gene: TRBJ2-2; abundance: NA; d_gene: TRBD2; CDR3aa: CATGTSGYTGELFF; CDR3nt: TGTGCCACCGGGACTAGCGGCTACACCGGGGAGCTGTTTTTT